A selection of T cell receptor beta chains follows, all from one sample in a study of post-analysis software for immune sequencing data. TCRdb independently ran MiXCR on the PCR reads; one entry per CDR3 protein. The sample has around 710,000 distinct CDR3 sequences; just over 45% are singletons. Sequenced: blood. Receptors were obtained from a girl between 10 and 17 years old with multiple sclerosis. Each CDR3 is given without its conserved first and last residue. D genes are given only for firm matches.

J gene | V gene | D gene | CDR3 protein
TRBJ1-1 | TRBV7-9 | NA | ASSLARGAEAF
TRBJ2-7 | TRBV7-2 | NA | ASSLAGADYEQY
TRBJ1-5 | TRBV7-9 | NA | ASSFDVSQPQH
TRBJ1-5 | TRBV6-1 | NA | ASNPTVNQPQH
TRBJ1-5 | TRBV29-1 | NA | SVEDGNQPQH
TRBJ2-5 | TRBV7-9 | NA | ASSLDGTQETQY
TRBJ2-7 | TRBV3-1 | TRBD1 | ASSHLGQAYEQY
TRBJ2-6 | TRBV12-3/TRBV12-4 | TRBD2 | VSSPFGGGTGANVLT
TRBJ2-1 | TRBV28 | NA | ASSLTGNGDEQF
TRBJ2-1 | TRBV7-8 | NA | ASSLEVVRSSYNEQF
TRBJ2-1 | TRBV12-3/TRBV12-4 | NA | ASSLVTNEQF
TRBJ2-7 | TRBV9 | NA | ASSVQGSSYEQY
TRBJ2-1 | TRBV11-3 | NA | ASSDGLGSYNEQF
TRBJ2-3 | TRBV7-8 | TRBD1 | ASSPKGAPTDTQY
TRBJ2-7 | TRBV29-1 | TRBD2 | SATKPGTSGRAGEQY
TRBJ2-7 | TRBV29-1 | TRBD1 | SVEVGDRESYEQY
NA | TRBV7-2 | NA | ASSLYFNEQY
TRBJ2-5 | TRBV7-8 | NA | ASSLGGDRGETQY
TRBJ2-7 | TRBV20-1 | NA | SARPLRFDYEQY
TRBJ2-5 | TRBV2 | TRBD1 | ASRPGTGSIKTQY
TRBJ2-3 | TRBV7-2 | TRBD2 | ASSLPGLASVDTQY
TRBJ1-2 | TRBV5-4 | TRBD1 | ASSPEPTGNYGYT
TRBJ2-7 | TRBV6-6 | NA | ASSVPRSGTSYEQY
TRBJ2-5 | TRBV29-1 | TRBD1 | SVERQGETQY
TRBJ1-2 | TRBV18 | NA | ASSEGDYGYT
TRBJ2-1 | TRBV30 | NA | AWRQFDFSTNNEQF
TRBJ1-1 | TRBV12-3/TRBV12-4 | TRBD1 | ATSERGGGVTEAF
TRBJ1-2 | TRBV5-1 | NA | ASSLGDINYGYT
TRBJ2-7 | TRBV7-8 | NA | ASSSGRQGVSYEQY